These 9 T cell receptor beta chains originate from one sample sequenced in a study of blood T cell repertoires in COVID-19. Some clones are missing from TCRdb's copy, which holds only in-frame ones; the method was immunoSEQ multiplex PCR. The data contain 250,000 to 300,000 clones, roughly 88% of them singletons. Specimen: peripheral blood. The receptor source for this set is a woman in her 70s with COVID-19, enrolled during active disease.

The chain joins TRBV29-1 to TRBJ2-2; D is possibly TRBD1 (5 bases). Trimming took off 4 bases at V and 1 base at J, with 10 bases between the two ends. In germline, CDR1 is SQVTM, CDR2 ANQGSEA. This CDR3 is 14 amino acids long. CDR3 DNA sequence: TGCAGCGTTGGGGGCTCATTGAACACCGGGGAGCTGTTTTTT. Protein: CSVGGSLNTGELFF.

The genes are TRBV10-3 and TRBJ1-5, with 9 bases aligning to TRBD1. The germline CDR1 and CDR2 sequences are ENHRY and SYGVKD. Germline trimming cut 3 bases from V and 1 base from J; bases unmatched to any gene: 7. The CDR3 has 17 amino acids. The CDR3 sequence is CAISDGTGRTSNQPQHF. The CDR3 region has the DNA TGTGCCATCAGTGACGGGACAGGGAGGACGAGCAATCAGCCCCAGCATTTT.

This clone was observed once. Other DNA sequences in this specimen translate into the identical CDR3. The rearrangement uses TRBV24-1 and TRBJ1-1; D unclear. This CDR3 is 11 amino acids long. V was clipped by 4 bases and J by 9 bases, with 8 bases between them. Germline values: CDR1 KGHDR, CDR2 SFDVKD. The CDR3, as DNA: TGTGCCACCAGTGAGGGAGGAAAAGCTTTCTTT. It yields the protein CATSEGGKAFF.

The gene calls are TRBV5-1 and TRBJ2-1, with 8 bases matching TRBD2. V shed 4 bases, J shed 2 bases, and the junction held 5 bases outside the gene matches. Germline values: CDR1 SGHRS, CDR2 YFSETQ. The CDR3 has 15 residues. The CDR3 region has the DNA TGCGCCAGCAGCCGTAGCGGGGACCCCTACAATGAGCAGTTCTTC. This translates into CASSRSGDPYNEQFF.

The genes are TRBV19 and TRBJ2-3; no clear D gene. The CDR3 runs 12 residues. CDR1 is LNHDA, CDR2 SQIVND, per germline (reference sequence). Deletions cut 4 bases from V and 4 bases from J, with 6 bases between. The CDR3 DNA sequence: TGTGCCAGTAGTACGAGCGCAGATACGCAGTATTTT. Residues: CASSTSADTQYF. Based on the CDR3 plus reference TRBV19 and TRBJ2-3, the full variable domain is DGGITQSPKYLFRKEGQNVTLSCEQNLNHDAMYWYRQDPGQGLRLIYYSQIVNDFQKGDIAEGYSVSREKKESFPLTVTSAQKNPTAFYLCASSTSADTQYFGPGTRLTVL.

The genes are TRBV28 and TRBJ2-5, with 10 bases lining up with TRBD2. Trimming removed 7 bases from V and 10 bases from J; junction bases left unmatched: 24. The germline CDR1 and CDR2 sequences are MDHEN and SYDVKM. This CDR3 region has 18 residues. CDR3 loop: CASNMGIGTSALFGSQYF. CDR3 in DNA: TGTGCCAGCAATATGGGAATCGGGACTAGCGCACTTTTCGGGAGCCAGTACTTC.

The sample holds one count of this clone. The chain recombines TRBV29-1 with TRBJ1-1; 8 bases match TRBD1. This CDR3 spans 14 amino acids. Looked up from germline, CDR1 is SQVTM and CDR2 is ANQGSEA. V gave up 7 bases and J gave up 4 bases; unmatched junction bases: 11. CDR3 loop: CSALGQGEGTEAFF. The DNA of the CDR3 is TGCAGCGCCCTCGGACAGGGTGAGGGCACTGAAGCTTTCTTT.

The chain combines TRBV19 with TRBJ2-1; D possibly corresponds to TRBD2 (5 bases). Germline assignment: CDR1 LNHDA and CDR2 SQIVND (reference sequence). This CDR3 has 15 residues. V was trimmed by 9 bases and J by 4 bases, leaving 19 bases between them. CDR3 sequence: CASEEESGPYNEQFF. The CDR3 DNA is TGTGCCAGCGAGGAGGAAAGCGGACCTTACAATGAGCAGTTCTTC.

The CDR3: CASSKDSDSESYNEQFF. The CDR3 coding sequence is TGTGCCAGCAGCAAAGACAGCGATAGCGAGTCCTACAATGAGCAGTTCTTC. V and J are TRBV21-1 and TRBJ2-1; TRBD2, the table's D call, lacks a check against the DNA. TRBV21-1 is shown as a pseudogene. This CDR3 is 17 amino acids long.